Listed below are T cell receptor beta chains from one sample, sequenced in a study of spatial heterogeneity in lung cancer. TCRdb re-derived calls from the 5' RACE reads in MiXCR, one entry per CDR3 protein. The data hold about 45,000 distinct CDR3 sequences, with roughly 13% observed a single time. The sample here was PBMCs, taken at surgery. These receptors were taken from a male donor with early-stage non-small cell lung cancer. The conserved cysteine and the conserved F or W are not part of the CDR3 here. The D gene is left open where the match is weak.

v_call d_call cdr3_length cdr3_aa
TRBV7-9 TRBD1 11 ASRGQGSYEQY
TRBV20-1 - 10 SAEFADTEAF
TRBV5-1 - 13 ASSLPPPGVYEQY
TRBV7-2 - 12 ASSPEPGYNEQF
TRBV20-1 - 12 SVNRDSLYNEQF
TRBV29-1 - 12 SVEDLRTTNEQF
TRBV28 - 12 ASSLWVGSQPQH
TRBV20-1 TRBD1 13 SAGDRGAVKNIQY
TRBV20-1 - 11 SAPGNLNTEAF
TRBV5-6 TRBD2 12 ASSPSGGHNEQF
TRBV5-1 TRBD1 13 ASSFFGTGVNEQY
TRBV4-2 - 12 ASSQEPTTYEQY
TRBV7-2 TRBD1 16 ASSSTLRDRGAARELF
TRBV4-3 TRBD1 13 ASSGDSSYNSPLH
TRBV7-2 - 10 ASKPGTDTQY
TRBV4-1 TRBD2 15 ASSQGTSGGAEETQY
TRBV12-3/TRBV12-4 - 12 ASRRDTHWYGYT
TRBV6-5 - 11 ASSYTLSSEQF
TRBV4-2 - 12 ASSPRGAGNTIY
TRBV7-2 TRBD1 13 ASSLAPTGGQPQH
TRBV5-6 TRBD2 14 ASRRTSGGFYNEQF
TRBV11-2 - 13 ASSSTGVAPDTQY
TRBV5-1 - 10 ASSRAGTEAF
TRBV7-2 TRBD2 16 ASSAYPMTSGRGSEQF
TRBV3-1 - 13 ASSQEPGAYNEQF
TRBV7-2 TRBD1 14 ASSSGDRGAYNEQF
TRBV11-2 - 13 ASSFLSLAKNIQY
TRBV5-6 - 13 ASSLGARATTEAF
TRBV29-1 - 8 SAGSGPAF
TRBV27 - 13 ASSWSGGGTGELF
TRBV7-2 - 10 ASSLTGFGYT
TRBV5-4 - 13 ASSLVQEDNSPLH
TRBV28 - 14 ASSLFLGGGNQPQH
TRBV10-3 - 11 AISEFREETQY
TRBV7-3 TRBD2 14 ASSQIAGGLTGELF
TRBV11-1 TRBD1 12 ASSLRQGESEQY
TRBV7-2 - 11 ASSSRVPNEQF
TRBV5-6 - 12 ASSPAASPETQY
TRBV11-1 - 14 ASSLANGALSYEQY
TRBV7-7 - 10 ASSSQGGEQY
TRBV20-1 - 12 SAQKGMRGTEAF
TRBV6-2/TRBV6-3 - 10 ASSWVGYGYT
TRBV5-1 - 12 ASSLGVSPNEQF
TRBV28 - 13 ASIIRGGTQETQY
TRBV5-4 - 12 ASRRAGGTDTQY